The rows below give T cell receptor beta chains drawn from one sample of a study of TIL therapy for anti-PD-1-resistant metastatic lung cancer. Libraries were prepared by immunoSEQ multiplex PCR; TCRdb keeps only in-frame clonotypes and omits some of them. The sample has approximately 92,000 clones, under 70% seen once. The sequencing used tumor tissue, collected at baseline. The source is a person aged 25 to 85 with non-small cell lung cancer. Both conserved end residues are part of each CDR3. A D gene is named only where the DNA matches it firmly. Rows give clone size only sometimes, using once, few, many, or a class for an expanded clone.

J: TRBJ2-2; size: few; V: TRBV15; D: NA; length: 13; DNA: TGTGCCACCAGCAGAGTTGAGGCCGGGGAGCTGTTTTTT; CDR3: CATSRVEAGELFF
J: TRBJ1-2; size: NA; V: TRBV29-1; D: TRBD1; length: 16; DNA: TGCAGCGTTGAAGTCGCATTCGGGACAGGGAAGGATGGCTACACCTTC; CDR3: CSVEVAFGTGKDGYTF
J: TRBJ2-3; size: NA; V: TRBV7-2; D: NA; length: 15; DNA: TGTGCCAGCAGCTCGGGACTCCCAAGCACAGATACGCAGTATTTT; CDR3: CASSSGLPSTDTQYF
J: TRBJ2-5; size: NA; V: TRBV28; D: TRBD2; length: 16; DNA: TGTGCCAGCAGTTTTCCAGCGGGGGGTCAGTCCGAGACCCAGTACTTC; CDR3: CASSFPAGGQSETQYF
J: TRBJ2-7; size: NA; V: TRBV6-5; D: NA; length: 14; DNA: TGTGCCAGCAGAAGGGACAATGCCCCCTACGAGCAGTACTTC; CDR3: CASRRDNAPYEQYF
J: TRBJ1-2; size: NA; V: TRBV27; D: TRBD1; length: 14; DNA: TGTGCCAGCAGTTTCTCGACAGGGATTAGTGGCTACACCTTC; CDR3: CASSFSTGISGYTF
J: TRBJ2-5; size: NA; V: TRBV12-3/TRBV12-4; D: TRBD2; length: 12; DNA: TGTGCCACCGGGACTAGCTATGAGACCCAGTACTTC; CDR3: CATGTSYETQYF
J: TRBJ2-3; size: NA; V: TRBV19; D: TRBD2; length: 17; DNA: TGTGCCAGTAGTGGACCCCTTCTAGCGGGGCTTACAGATACGCAGTATTTT; CDR3: CASSGPLLAGLTDTQYF
J: TRBJ1-2; size: NA; V: TRBV28; D: TRBD1; length: 14; DNA: TGTGCCAGCAGCCGAGGTAACAGGGGCTATGGCTACACCTTC; CDR3: CASSRGNRGYGYTF
J: TRBJ2-1; size: once; V: TRBV9; D: TRBD2; length: 15; DNA: TGTGCCAGCAGCCCGTCGGGACTAGTCTACAATGAGCAGTTCTTC; CDR3: CASSPSGLVYNEQFF
J: TRBJ2-1; size: few; V: TRBV9; D: TRBD2; length: 17; DNA: TGTGCCAGCAGCGTAGTAGGGCTAGCGGGGGCTTACAATGAGCAGTTCTTC; CDR3: CASSVVGLAGAYNEQFF
J: TRBJ1-5; size: NA; V: TRBV6-6; D: NA; length: 15; DNA: TGTGCCAGCAGATCGACCGATCCTAGTGGTCAGCCCCAGCATTTT; CDR3: CASRSTDPSGQPQHF
J: TRBJ2-3; size: NA; V: TRBV6-5; D: NA; length: 15; DNA: TGTGCCAGCAGTTACTCGATACAGGGACGTCATACGCAGTATTTT; CDR3: CASSYSIQGRHTQYF
J: TRBJ2-7; size: NA; V: TRBV9; D: NA; length: 13; DNA: TGTGCCAGCAGCGCTGGGACGAGCGCCGAGCAGTACTTC; CDR3: CASSAGTSAEQYF
J: TRBJ2-1; size: few; V: TRBV10-1; D: TRBD2; length: 16; DNA: TGCGCCAGCAGTCTCCTAGGGACTAGCGGAGACAATGAGCAGTTCTTC; CDR3: CASSLLGTSGDNEQFF
J: TRBJ1-4; size: few; V: TRBV6-5; D: TRBD1; length: 15; DNA: TGTGCCAGCAGCGAGATCGGACAGGTCGGGGAAAAACTGTTTTTT; CDR3: CASSEIGQVGEKLFF
J: TRBJ2-1; size: NA; V: TRBV11-2; D: NA; length: 12; DNA: TGTGCCAGCAGCCATGCAGTGGATGAGCAGTTCTTC; CDR3: CASSHAVDEQFF
J: TRBJ2-3; size: NA; V: TRBV15; D: NA; length: 11; DNA: TGTGCCACCAGCGTTAGAGATACGCAGTATTTT; CDR3: CATSVRDTQYF
J: TRBJ1-3; size: NA; V: TRBV3-1/TRBV3-2; D: NA; length: 14; DNA: TGTGCCAGCAGCTTGCCAGGGAATGGAAACACCATATATTTT; CDR3: CASSLPGNGNTIYF
J: TRBJ2-7; size: NA; V: TRBV5-1; D: TRBD1; length: 13; DNA: TGCGCCAGCAGTGGGACAGGGGGCAACGAGCAGTACTTC; CDR3: CASSGTGGNEQYF
J: TRBJ2-5; size: NA; V: TRBV9; D: NA; length: 15; DNA: TGTGCCAGCAGCGTAGCGGGGGGCCTCCAAGAGACCCAGTACTTC; CDR3: CASSVAGGLQETQYF
J: TRBJ1-6; size: NA; V: TRBV13; D: TRBD1; length: 13; DNA: TGTGCCAGCAGTGGGACAGTTAATTCACCCCTCCACTTT; CDR3: CASSGTVNSPLHF
J: TRBJ2-1; size: NA; V: TRBV28; D: TRBD2; length: 14; DNA: TGTGCCAGCATCTCAGCGGGAGTACACAATGAGCAGTTCTTC; CDR3: CASISAGVHNEQFF
J: TRBJ2-2; size: many; V: TRBV4-3; D: NA; length: 14; DNA: TGCGCCAGGAGACTTAGAATAAGGACCGGGGAGCTGTTTTTT; CDR3: CARRLRIRTGELFF
J: TRBJ2-7; size: once; V: TRBV6-5; D: TRBD1; length: 12; DNA: TGTGCCAGCAGTCTGACAGGGAACGAGCAGTACTTC; CDR3: CASSLTGNEQYF
J: TRBJ1-1; size: NA; V: TRBV7-9; D: NA; length: 11; DNA: TGTGCCAGCAGCTTAAGCACTGAAGCTTTCTTT; CDR3: CASSLSTEAFF
J: TRBJ2-5; size: few; V: TRBV2; D: NA; length: 11; DNA: TGTGCCAGCAGTGTAGGGGAGACCCAGTACTTC; CDR3: CASSVGETQYF
J: TRBJ1-3; size: NA; V: TRBV10-3; D: TRBD1; length: 13; DNA: TGTGCCATCAGTACAGGGGTAGGAAACACCATATATTTT; CDR3: CAISTGVGNTIYF
J: TRBJ2-7; size: NA; V: TRBV3-1/TRBV3-2; D: NA; length: 14; DNA: TGTGCCAGCAGCCAAGCGCCCTTGGGCTACGAGCAGTACTTC; CDR3: CASSQAPLGYEQYF
J: TRBJ2-2; size: NA; V: TRBV4-2; D: TRBD2; length: 14; DNA: TGTGCCAGCAGCACGAGCGGGGCGGAGGGGGAGCTGTTTTTT; CDR3: CASSTSGAEGELFF
J: TRBJ2-1; size: NA; V: TRBV6-2/TRBV6-3; D: NA; length: 15; DNA: TGTGCCAGCAGTTGGATTAGGGGGAGAAGGAATGAGCAGTTCTTC; CDR3: CASSWIRGRRNEQFF
J: TRBJ1-5; size: NA; V: TRBV2; D: NA; length: 13; DNA: TGTGCCAGCAGTCAGGGTGGACAAAAGCCCCAGCATTTT; CDR3: CASSQGGQKPQHF
J: TRBJ2-6; size: NA; V: TRBV7-3; D: TRBD1; length: 18; DNA: TGTGCCAGCAGCTCGTGGGGGACAGGGTCCCCTGGGGCCAACGTCCTGACTTTC; CDR3: CASSSWGTGSPGANVLTF
J: TRBJ1-1; size: NA; V: TRBV5-5; D: TRBD1; length: 14; DNA: TGTGCCAGCAGTAGGACAGGGGGCAATACTGAAGCTTTCTTT; CDR3: CASSRTGGNTEAFF
J: TRBJ2-3; size: NA; V: TRBV5-1; D: NA; length: 15; DNA: TGCGCCAGCAGCTTGGGACAGCAATCCACAGATACGCAGTATTTT; CDR3: CASSLGQQSTDTQYF
J: TRBJ2-1; size: NA; V: TRBV15; D: TRBD2; length: 15; DNA: TGTGCCACCAGCAGAGAGCTAGCGGACTACAATGAGCAGTTCTTC; CDR3: CATSRELADYNEQFF
J: TRBJ2-2; size: NA; V: TRBV5-8; D: NA; length: 16; DNA: TGTGCCAGCAGCTTGGTGGTGGGGCCTGGCACCGGGGAGCTGTTTTTT; CDR3: CASSLVVGPGTGELFF
J: TRBJ2-5; size: once; V: TRBV19; D: NA; length: 13; DNA: TGTGCCACAGGAGGGAGGAGTGTAAAGACCCAGTACTTC; CDR3: CATGGRSVKTQYF
J: TRBJ2-7; size: NA; V: TRBV11-2; D: NA; length: 14; DNA: TGTGCCAGCAGCTTAGATGGGGGCGCCTACGAGCAGTACTTC; CDR3: CASSLDGGAYEQYF
J: TRBJ2-2; size: NA; V: TRBV3-1/TRBV3-2; D: TRBD2; length: 17; DNA: TGTGCCAGCAGAAGGGTCGGCGGGGGGTCCGTTACCGGGGAGCTGTTTTTT; CDR3: CASRRVGGGSVTGELFF
J: TRBJ2-1; size: few; V: TRBV6-4; D: TRBD1; length: 14; DNA: TGTGCCAGCAGACGAACCACAGGGGGAAATGAGCAGTTCTTC; CDR3: CASRRTTGGNEQFF
J: TRBJ2-1; size: NA; V: TRBV7-3; D: NA; length: 12; DNA: TGTGCCAGCAGCCCAGGGCCCGGGGAGATGTTCTTC; CDR3: CASSPGPGEMFF
J: TRBJ2-5; size: NA; V: TRBV10-1; D: NA; length: 14; DNA: TGCGCCATACAGAGCGTAGGTCTTAGGGAGACCCAGTACTTC; CDR3: CAIQSVGLRETQYF
J: TRBJ2-7; size: NA; V: TRBV5-1; D: NA; length: 12; DNA: TGCGCCAGCAGCTTTGACGGTAGGGAGCAGTACTTC; CDR3: CASSFDGREQYF
J: TRBJ1-5; size: NA; V: TRBV23-1; D: TRBD1; length: 18; DNA: TGCGCCAGCAGTCAATCAGAATCAGACAGGGGGCTAAATCAGCCCCAGCATTTT; CDR3: CASSQSESDRGLNQPQHF
J: TRBJ1-1; size: NA; V: TRBV6-5; D: NA; length: 13; DNA: TGTGCCAGCAGTTACGGGGTAGGGACTGAAGCTTTCTTT; CDR3: CASSYGVGTEAFF
J: TRBJ2-3; size: NA; V: TRBV27; D: TRBD1; length: 12; DNA: TGTGCCAGCAGAACGGGACAGGGGAGGGAATATTTT; CDR3: CASRTGQGREYF
J: TRBJ2-7; size: NA; V: TRBV7-6; D: NA; length: 14; DNA: TGTGCCAGCAGCTCCGACAGTAGCTCCTACGAGCAGTACTTC; CDR3: CASSSDSSSYEQYF
J: TRBJ2-1; size: NA; V: TRBV11-3; D: TRBD2; length: 14; DNA: TGTGCCAGCAGCTTGGGGGGGGTCTGGAATGAGCAGTTCTTC; CDR3: CASSLGGVWNEQFF
J: TRBJ2-3; size: NA; V: TRBV7-9; D: TRBD1; length: 16; DNA: TGTGCCAGCAGCTCTTTCGGGACAGCATTGACAGATACGCAGTATTTT; CDR3: CASSSFGTALTDTQYF
J: TRBJ1-4; size: NA; V: TRBV4-3; D: NA; length: 16; DNA: TGCGCCAGCAGCCAAGCAGGATCTGGAACTAATGAAAAACTGTTTTTT; CDR3: CASSQAGSGTNEKLFF
J: TRBJ2-1; size: once; V: TRBV7-2; D: TRBD1; length: 15; DNA: TGTGCCAGCAGCTTAGCGCCGGGACAGGGGGCTTCGACGTTCTTC; CDR3: CASSLAPGQGASTFF
J: TRBJ1-4; size: NA; V: TRBV28; D: TRBD1; length: 15; DNA: TGTGCCAGCAGTTTACGGACAGGGGAGATTGAAAAACTGTTTTTT; CDR3: CASSLRTGEIEKLFF
J: TRBJ2-3; size: NA; V: TRBV7-9; D: NA; length: 13; DNA: TGTGCCAGCAGCACACGCGGTTCAGATACGCAGTATTTT; CDR3: CASSTRGSDTQYF
J: TRBJ2-5; size: once; V: TRBV7-9; D: TRBD2; length: 16; DNA: TGTGCCAGCAGCTTGGATGGACTAGCCCCTGCCAGGGCCAGGTACTTC; CDR3: CASSLDGLAPARARYF